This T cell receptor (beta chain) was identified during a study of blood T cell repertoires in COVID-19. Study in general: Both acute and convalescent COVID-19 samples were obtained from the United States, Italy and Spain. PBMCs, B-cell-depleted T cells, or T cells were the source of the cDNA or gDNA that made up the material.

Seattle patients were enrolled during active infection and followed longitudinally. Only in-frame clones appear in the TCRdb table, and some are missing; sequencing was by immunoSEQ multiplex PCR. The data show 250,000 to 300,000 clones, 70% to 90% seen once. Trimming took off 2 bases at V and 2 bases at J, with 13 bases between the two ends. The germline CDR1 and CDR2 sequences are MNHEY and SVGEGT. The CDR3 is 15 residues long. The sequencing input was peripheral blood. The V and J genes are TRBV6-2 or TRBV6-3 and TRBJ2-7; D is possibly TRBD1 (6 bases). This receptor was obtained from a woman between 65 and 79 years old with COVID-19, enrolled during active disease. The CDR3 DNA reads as TGTGCCAGCAGTTACCCCCGCCAGGGGACCTACGAGCAGTACTTC. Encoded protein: CASSYPRQGTYEQYF.